The rows below give T cell receptor beta chains drawn from one sample of a study of blood T cells in healthy people across ages. MiXCR, run by TCRdb on the 5' RACE reads, gives a single entry per CDR3 protein. Altogether 1.2 million to 1.5 million distinct CDR3 sequences are present, 59% being singletons, with the ten largest covering about 6.3%. Source material: blood. The receptors come from a man between 18 and 29 years old in good health. Both conserved end residues are part of each CDR3. Each record gives: J gene, D gene, V gene, clone size, CDR3 DNA, CDR3 protein. The D gene is left open where the match is weak. Some rows mark clone size as missing; the rest say once, few, many or name a class of expanded clone.

>TRBJ2-3|-|TRBV4-1|-
TGCGCCAGCAACCAAACCCCCGGCGTGACAGATACGCAGTATTTT
CASNQTPGVTDTQYF
>TRBJ2-7|-|TRBV6-2/TRBV6-3|-
TGTGCCAGCAGTTACCGGGGGCCCCTCTCCTACGAGCAGTACTTC
CASSYRGPLSYEQYF
>TRBJ2-1|TRBD2|TRBV20-1|few
TGCAGTGCTGAACCCTATGCGGGGGACTACAATGAGCAGTTCTTC
CSAEPYAGDYNEQFF
>TRBJ1-1|-|TRBV7-8|-
TGTGCCAGCAGCGCCGACACCGGGAAAGTTGACACTGAAGCTTTCTTT
CASSADTGKVDTEAFF
>TRBJ1-1|-|TRBV28|-
TGTGCCAGCAGTTTCCTCCCGGAGACGGCTTTCTTT
CASSFLPETAFF
>TRBJ1-2|TRBD1|TRBV2|-
TGTGCCAGCATTGCACCGACAGGGGACTATGGCCACACCTTC
CASIAPTGDYGHTF
>TRBJ2-4|-|TRBV6-5|-
TGTGCCAGCGGGTGGAATTCAGACATTCAGTACTTC
CASGWNSDIQYF
>TRBJ1-1|TRBD1|TRBV4-1|-
TGCGCCAGCAGCCCCGGACAGGTCATGAACACTGAAGCTTTCTTT
CASSPGQVMNTEAFF
>TRBJ2-5|TRBD2|TRBV2|once
TGTGCCAGCAGCGCCCGGGATCCCGGGAGGGAGACCCAGTACTTC
CASSARDPGRETQYF
>TRBJ2-3|TRBD1|TRBV28|-
TGTGCCAGCAGCTACCCGGACAGGGGGGACTCAGATACGCAGTATTTT
CASSYPDRGDSDTQYF
>TRBJ2-5|TRBD2|TRBV4-1|-
TGCGCCAGCAGCCAAGAATCGGTTAGCGGGAGGGCCGGGAGGGAGACCCAGTACTTC
CASSQESVSGRAGRETQYF
>TRBJ2-7|-|TRBV5-1|many
TGCGCCAGCAGCTTTTTGGGCGGTACCTACGAGCAGTACTTC
CASSFLGGTYEQYF
>TRBJ2-6|-|TRBV20-1|-
TGCAGTGCTAGAGCGGGGACGGTGTACCTCATGTCTGGGGCCAACGTCCTGACTTTC
CSARAGTVYLMSGANVLTF
>TRBJ2-1|-|TRBV6-2/TRBV6-3|-
TGTGCCAGCAGTTACGCGGGGGCGGATCGGGATGAGCAGTTCTTC
CASSYAGADRDEQFF
>TRBJ2-7|-|TRBV27|-
TGTGCCAGCAGTTTATCGTCCCGACCCGGGGAGCCCTACGAGCAGTACTTC
CASSLSSRPGEPYEQYF
>TRBJ2-3|TRBD2|TRBV7-6|-
TGTGCCAGCAGTCCGGGACTAGCGGATTACATGCAGTATTTT
CASSPGLADYMQYF
>TRBJ1-1|-|TRBV29-1|-
TGCAGCGTCGATGGGGGTCCGGGCACTGAAGCTTTCTTT
CSVDGGPGTEAFF
>TRBJ2-5|-|TRBV7-2|-
TGTGCCAGCAGCACGGGACCCCAAGAGACCCAGTACTTC
CASSTGPQETQYF
>TRBJ2-5|TRBD1|TRBV27|once
TGTGCCAGCAAACCGGGACAGGGGCCGGGTACCCAGTACTTC
CASKPGQGPGTQYF
>TRBJ2-7|-|TRBV6-4|-
TGTGCCAGCAGTGGACCAAGAAACTACGAGCAGTACTTC
CASSGPRNYEQYF
>TRBJ1-1|-|TRBV4-1|-
TGCGCCAGCAGCCAAGATGGGGCGGTTTTGGCTTTCTTT
CASSQDGAVLAFF
>TRBJ2-7|TRBD1|TRBV7-9|-
TGTGCCAGCAGCAGACCTTCCGGGACAGGGGCCTCGGAGCAGTACTTC
CASSRPSGTGASEQYF
>TRBJ2-1|-|TRBV23-1|-
TGCGCCAGCAGTCACTTCGGGGCAGGGAATTTGGATGAGCAGTTCTTC
CASSHFGAGNLDEQFF
>TRBJ2-7|-|TRBV6-5|once
TGTGCCAGCAGTCACTTAACCTCGATGTGGCTCGAGCAGTACTTC
CASSHLTSMWLEQYF
>TRBJ1-2|-|TRBV4-3|-
TGCGCCAGCAGCCAAGATCATGGCCTCTTACCCAATGGCTACACCTTC
CASSQDHGLLPNGYTF
>TRBJ2-7|TRBD2|TRBV27|-
TGTGCCAGCAGCCGCACTCGGGGACTAGCGGCCTCTAATGAGCAGTACTTC
CASSRTRGLAASNEQYF
>TRBJ2-3|-|TRBV7-2|few
TGTGCCAGCAGCCCCGCGGGATCCCGCACAGATACGCAGTATTTT
CASSPAGSRTDTQYF
>TRBJ2-7|TRBD1|TRBV2|-
TGTGCCAGCAGTCCGCCGGGACAGGGGGCGCGGTCCTACGAGCAGTACTTC
CASSPPGQGARSYEQYF
>TRBJ1-1|-|TRBV28|-
TGTGCCAGCAGTTTTTTGGGGAAGTCAGGCACTGAAGCTTTCTTT
CASSFLGKSGTEAFF
>TRBJ2-5|-|TRBV6-5|-
TGTGCCACTCTCTCCGGGAACAAAGAGACCCAGTACTTC
CATLSGNKETQYF
>TRBJ2-7|-|TRBV7-2|few
TGTGCCAGCAGCTTAGAACAGCCCCAGCAGTACTTC
CASSLEQPQQYF
>TRBJ2-3|-|TRBV27|-
TGTGCCAGCAGGCAAAACTGGATCCAGTCAGGTGATACGCAGTATTTT
CASRQNWIQSGDTQYF
>TRBJ2-3|-|TRBV5-1|few
TGCGCCAGCAGCACGACCCCGACAGATACGCAGTATTTT
CASSTTPTDTQYF
>TRBJ2-7|TRBD1|TRBV20-1|few
TGCAGTGCGGGAGAGACAGGGCCAGTAAATTACGAGCAGTACTTC
CSAGETGPVNYEQYF
>TRBJ2-2|TRBD2|TRBV29-1|-
TGCAGCGTTGAGGCTAGCGGGAATGTCGGGGAGCTGTTTTTT
CSVEASGNVGELFF
>TRBJ1-6|TRBD1|TRBV3-1|-
TGTGCCAGCAGCCAAGAATTCTCGGACAGGGAGAGTTCACCCCTCCACTTT
CASSQEFSDRESSPLHF
>TRBJ2-3|-|TRBV12-3/TRBV12-4|-
TGTGCCAGCAGATACGGACGGGGCACAGATACGCAGTATTTT
CASRYGRGTDTQYF
>TRBJ2-6|-|TRBV4-2|few
TGTGCCAGCAGCCAAGCTCTTCAAATCCAGATTGGCTCTGGGGCCAACGTCCTGACTTTC
CASSQALQIQIGSGANVLTF
>TRBJ2-7|-|TRBV6-1|-
TGTGCCAGCCTGGGTTACTCCTACGAGCAGTACTTC
CASLGYSYEQYF
>TRBJ2-7|TRBD1|TRBV2|-
TGTGCCAGCAGTGGTCCGGGACAGAACCTCGGCGAGCAGTACTTC
CASSGPGQNLGEQYF
>TRBJ2-7|TRBD2|TRBV20-1|-
TGCAGTGCGGGGACTAGTGATACCTACGAGCAGTACTTC
CSAGTSDTYEQYF
>TRBJ2-7|TRBD2|TRBV14|-
TGTGCCAGCAGCCAAGTCGGGCGGGAGAGTCCCTACGAGCAGTACTTC
CASSQVGRESPYEQYF
>TRBJ2-7|TRBD2|TRBV7-2|once
TGTGCCAGCAGCTATTTAGCGGGAGGGCCGACCTACGAGCAGTACTTC
CASSYLAGGPTYEQYF
>TRBJ1-1|-|TRBV10-3|-
TGTGCCATCACCCGGCGGGGGGACGGGAACACTGAAGCTTTCTTT
CAITRRGDGNTEAFF
>TRBJ1-2|-|TRBV4-3|-
TGCGCCAGCAGCCAAGATGTGCAGGGAAGGCTAGGCTATGGCTACACCTTC
CASSQDVQGRLGYGYTF
>TRBJ1-4|-|TRBV6-6|-
TGTGCCAGCAGTTACGGGGATCTCTTTGCAACTAATGAAAAACTGTTTTTT
CASSYGDLFATNEKLFF
>TRBJ2-5|-|TRBV6-5|-
TGTGCCAGCAGTCGAGGAGACGACAATGAGCAGTACTTC
CASSRGDDNEQYF
>TRBJ1-1|-|TRBV3-1|-
TGTGCCAGCAGCCCGCCCCCCGGCTGGAACACTGAAGCTTTCTTT
CASSPPPGWNTEAFF
>TRBJ1-1|-|TRBV5-1|many
TGCGCCAGCAGCTTGGAATATCGCTCCAGTGAAGCTTTCTTT
CASSLEYRSSEAFF